This TCR beta chain comes out of a study of PD-1 blockade in classical Hodgkin lymphoma. Repertoires were generated with immunoSEQ multiplex PCR, while TCRdb's copy carries only in-frame clones and drops some. The sample holds tens of thousands of clones, just under 80% seen once. The time point is: cycle 4 day 1 (C4D1), after more than 5 weeks of nivolumab. Following autologous stem cell transplantation, relapse occurred in every patient, and exposure to brentuximab vedotin varied. Reported best responses ranged across complete response, partial response or progressive disease. Study-wide findings and caveats: The CD4+ diversity rise by C4D1 was clearest in complete responders. Still unresolved is the cause of the repertoire differences, which may be disease activity or prior therapy.

This clone has just one count. Antigen: not known. Sequencing was performed on peripheral blood mononuclear cells (PBMCs), taken before the fourth cycle of nivolumab. The TCR originated in a human donor with classical Hodgkin lymphoma.

DNA of the CDR3: TGTGCCAGCACCGCGGGACTTTTGGGGAACTACAATGAGCAGTTCTTC. This translates into CASTAGLLGNYNEQFF. The gene calls are TRBV9 and TRBJ2-1; TRBD2 is a possible D gene (6 bases). V was shortened by 6 bases and J by 3 bases, with 19 bases between the two germline ends. This CDR3 contains 16 residues. Germline loops: CDR1 SGDLS, CDR2 YYNGEE.